What follows are 12 T cell receptor beta chains derived from one specimen sequenced in a study of blood T cell repertoires in COVID-19. Produced via immunoSEQ multiplex PCR; TCRdb's table is partial and in-frame only. The top ten clones hold 9% to 15% of a sample with 60,000 to 85,000 clones, approximately 86% of them seen once. The sequenced material came from peripheral blood. These receptors were collected from a human donor in a cohort sampled during active COVID-19.

This chain links TRBV5-6 with TRBJ1-5; 8 bases are a match to TRBD1. The CDR3 length is 17 residues. Germline V gene data show CDR1 as SGHDT and CDR2 as YYEEEE. Trimming took 4 bases from V and 0 from J; bases not matched to a gene: 9. The CDR3 region is CASSLGTGGHSNQPQHF. CDR3 DNA: TGTGCCAGCAGCCTCGGGACAGGTGGGCATAGCAATCAGCCCCAGCATTTT.

This chain connects TRBV19 to TRBJ1-3; D is uncertain. The CDR3 is 13 amino acids. Trimming removed 8 bases at V and 1 base at J, with 9 bases between. Germline CDR1 LNHDA, CDR2 SQIVND (reference sequence). This CDR3 is CASGDSSGNTIYF. The CDR3 DNA follows: TGTGCCAGTGGTGACTCTTCTGGAAACACCATATATTTT.

V is TRBV11-3 and J is TRBJ2-1; possibly TRBD1 for D (6 bases). Germline V gives CDR1 SGHNT, CDR2 YENEEA. The V gene lost 8 bases and the J gene lost 6 bases, with 20 bases spanning the gap. This CDR3 region has 15 residues. CDR3 loop: CASSRSGQSLNEQFF. CDR3 sequence (DNA): TGTGCCAGCTCAAGATCGGGACAATCCCTCAATGAGCAGTTCTTC.

Comments on this clone: This sample also contains other DNA sequences that code for the same CDR3. The chain links TRBV5-1 to TRBJ2-1; no reliable D call. Germline CDR1 reads SGHRS; CDR2 reads YFSETQ. V was cut by 1 base and J by 0 bases, with 8 bases left in between. The CDR3 consists of 15 residues. The CDR3 loop reads CASSLLPGSYNEQFF. CDR3 in DNA: TGCGCCAGCAGCTTGTTGCCAGGCTCCTACAATGAGCAGTTCTTC.

The rearrangement uses TRBV5-6 and TRBJ2-5; D perhaps matches TRBD2 (6 bases). The V gene lost 0 bases and the J gene lost 2 bases, with 14 bases spanning the gap. This CDR3 is 16 amino acids long. Germline loops: CDR1 SGHDT, CDR2 YYEEEE. The CDR3 DNA follows: TGTGCCAGCAGCTTGGAATTGCGGGGACCGCAAGAGACCCAGTACTTC. This encodes CASSLELRGPQETQYF.

The CDR3 here is CASSLRGFYGYTF. Here the CDR3 DNA reads TGCGCCAGCAGCCTGCGAGGATTCTATGGCTACACCTTC. The chain combines TRBV5-1 with TRBJ1-2; D ambiguous. Germline loops: CDR1 SGHRS, CDR2 YFSETQ. V was pared by 4 bases and J by 4 bases, with 11 bases between. This CDR3 is 13 amino acids long.

J is TRBJ2-3 and V is TRBV6-5; TRBD2 matches at 9 bases. Unmatched junction bases numbered 9, after V lost 6 bases and J lost 5 bases. CDR3 length: 15 amino acids. Germline CDR1 reads MNHEY; CDR2 reads SVGAGI. CDR3 bases: TGTGCCAGCAGACGAGGGAGCGGGGGGCAAGATACGCAGTATTTT. This codes for CASRRGSGGQDTQYF.

The gene calls are TRBV6-5 and TRBJ1-1, with D unresolved. The V end lost 1 base, the J end lost 4 bases, and 10 bases lay between the germline ends. Germline V gene lookup returns CDR1 MNHEY and CDR2 SVGAGI. There are 14 residues in the CDR3. CDR3 residues: CASSYYGGSTEAFF. For the CDR3, the DNA is TGTGCCAGCAGTTACTACGGCGGAAGCACTGAAGCTTTCTTT.

Only one count was recorded for this clone. The chain combines TRBV20-1 with TRBJ2-3; D might be TRBD2 (6 bases). V was pared by 1 base and J by 11 bases, with 10 bases between. Per germline, CDR1 DFQATT and CDR2 SNEGSKA (reference sequence). CDR3 size: 11 residues. The CDR3 region has the DNA TGCAGTGCTAGAGGTGGGGAGGTGCAGTATTTT. Protein: CSARGGEVQYF.

The rearrangement links TRBV5-4 to TRBJ1-1; no definite D call. V lost 4 bases and J lost 7, with 17 bases in between. CDR1 and CDR2 from the germline V gene are SGHNT and YYREEE (reference sequence). The CDR3 length is 14 residues. The CDR3 bases are TGTGCCAGCAGCCCCGACACCCTAAGTGGTGAAGCTTTCTTT. Translated: CASSPDTLSGEAFF.

The chain links TRBV4-1 to TRBJ1-5, with TRBD1 matching 7 bases. The CDR3 loop spans 14 amino acids. Germline loops: CDR1 MGHRA, CDR2 YSYEKL. V gave up 9 bases and J gave up 9 bases; unmatched junction bases: 14. The CDR3 sequence: CASATGQWVGPQHF. CDR3 coding DNA: TGCGCCAGTGCCACGGGACAGTGGGTCGGGCCCCAGCATTTT.

The CDR3 sequence: CASSQFRDLNTGELFF. The CDR3 DNA is TGTGCCAGCAGCCAATTCCGGGATCTTAACACCGGGGAGCTGTTTTTT. This chain links TRBV14 with TRBJ2-2; tentatively, D is TRBD2 (5 bases). The V gene's germline CDR1 is SGHDN and CDR2 FVKESK. This CDR3 comprises 16 residues. V was pared by 2 bases and J by 2 bases, with 12 bases between.